This T cell receptor beta chain was found in a study of CD8 T cells in Susac syndrome. V dropped 2 bases and J dropped 2; count of bases not matched to a gene: 3. Looked up from germline, CDR1 is SEHNR and CDR2 is FQNEAQ (reference sequence). The CDR3 extends over 16 amino acids. On this clonotype: Its antigen remains unidentified.

RNA, at roughly 0.5 to 1 ug, was reverse transcribed with random hexamers. TCRdb recomputed calls from the immunoSEQ multiplex PCR reads with MiXCR, one row per CDR3 protein. The data show about 100,000 distinct CDR3 sequences, about 95% seen once. Overall study findings and caveats: Total CD8+ and CD8+ TEMRA repertoires contained sixteen and five Susac-specific public clones, respectively.

The receptor was isolated from a human donor with Susac syndrome. The sequenced sample consisted of CD8+ T cells from PBMCs. V usage is TRBV7-9 and J usage is TRBJ2-6, with 7 bases lining up with TRBD1. CDR3 amino acids: CASSLSTGTGANVLTF. Here the CDR3 DNA reads TGTGCCAGCAGCTTATCGACAGGGACTGGGGCCAACGTCCTGACTTTC.